What follows describes a single TCR beta chain. Its target is unknown. Trimming removed 0 bases from V and 2 bases from J, with 6 bases in between. The CDR3 has 13 amino acids. The germline CDR1 and CDR2 sequences are SGHRS and YFSETQ. The data originate from a study of T-cell memory formation after mild COVID-19. For the study at large: The TCR clusters were mostly specific to one donor.

General study results and limits: Whereas later expanders leaned CD4+, clones contracting day 15 to 85 showed a balanced CD4/CD8 makeup. Contracting CD4+ clones sat mainly in CM and EM; CD8+ in EMRA.

MiXCR, applied by TCRdb to the 5' RACE reads, yields one record per CDR3 protein. Here the sample spans 190,000 or so distinct CDR3 sequences, around 30% being singletons. The sequencing input was PBMCs or a T cell subset sorted from them (not recorded which). The chain joins TRBV5-1 to TRBJ2-7, with D unclear. The sequence was collected from an adult woman who had mild COVID-19 (a few samples of this study predate the infection). Cell type and time point are not known. The CDR3, as DNA: TGCGCCAGCAGCTTGGACGTCCCCTACGAGCAGTACTTC. Amino acid sequence: CASSLDVPYEQYF.